Following are 10 T cell receptor beta chains from one sample sequenced in a study of blood T cell repertoires in COVID-19. Sequencing used immunoSEQ multiplex PCR; TCRdb keeps in-frame clones, though not all of them. Of under 200,000 clones listed, 82% were seen once; the top ten hold around a sixth. Sample: PBMCs or T cells enriched from blood (not recorded which). Receptor source: a man between 60 and 70 years old who had recovered from COVID-19.

This chain connects TRBV20-1 to TRBJ2-5, with 9 positions matching TRBD1. The CDR3 extends over 16 amino acids. The V gene end was trimmed by 3 bases and the J gene end by 5 bases; junction bases not matched to a gene: 13. Germline CDR1 is DFQATT and CDR2 is SNEGSKA (reference sequence). The CDR3 protein is CSASPGTGHPGETQYF. The CDR3 DNA sequence: TGCAGTGCTAGTCCAGGGACAGGGCACCCCGGGGAGACCCAGTACTTC.

The chain employs TRBV7-8 and TRBJ2-7; possibly TRBD2 for D (5 bases). Between the trimmed V and J ends, which lost 4 bases and 7 bases, there was a span of 17 bases. CDR1 is SGHVS and CDR2 is FQNEAQ in the germline V gene. This CDR3 spans 14 amino acids. This chain's CDR3 is CASSSDGGSGEQYF. The CDR3 nucleotides read TGTGCCAGCAGCTCCGACGGCGGGTCTGGAGAGCAGTACTTC. Full variable domain (outside the CDR3, taken from reference TRBV7-8 and TRBJ2-7): GAGVSQSPRYKVAKRGQDVALRCDPISGHVSLFWYQQALGQGPEFLTYFQNEAQLDKSGLPSDRFFAERPEGSVSTLKIQRTQQEDSAVYLCASSSDGGSGEQYFGPGTRLTVT.

This clone was counted between two and nine times. The genes are TRBV6-5 and TRBJ1-5; TRBD1 aligns across 8 bases. The V gene end was trimmed by 6 bases and the J gene end by 6 bases; junction bases not matched to a gene: 10. The CDR3 consists of 15 residues. Germline assignment: CDR1 MNHEY and CDR2 SVGAGI. In DNA, the CDR3 is TGTGCCAGCAGGGATGGACAGGGTGATGGTCAGCCCCAGCATTTT. Translating it yields CASRDGQGDGQPQHF.

Concerning this clone: The same CDR3 arises from other DNA sequences in this sample as well. V and J are TRBV27 and TRBJ1-6, with 8 positions matching TRBD1. The CDR3 extends over 14 amino acids. Trimming took 3 bases from V and 5 from J; bases not matched to a gene: 0. CDR1 and CDR2 (germline): MNHEY, SMNVEV (reference sequence). The CDR3 DNA reads TGTGCCAGCAGTTTCAGGGGGCATAATTCACCCCTCCACTTT. This translates into CASSFRGHNSPLHF.

The chain couples TRBV5-1 to TRBJ2-1; D is unresolved. This CDR3 is 16 amino acids long. CDR1 is SGHRS, CDR2 YFSETQ, per germline. Trimming took 0 bases from V and 0 from J, leaving 10 bases between them. The CDR3 bases are TGCGCCAGCAGCTTGGCCGAGGCTAGCTCCTACAATGAGCAGTTCTTC. Amino acid sequence: CASSLAEASSYNEQFF.

The rearrangement links TRBV10-3 to TRBJ1-5, with D possibly matching TRBD1 (6 bases). The ends were cut back, 3 bases at V and 0 bases at J, with 12 bases in the middle. The CDR3 extends over 16 amino acids. CDR1 is ENHRY and CDR2 is SYGVKD in the germline V gene. The CDR3 DNA reads as TGTGCCATCAGTGACCAGTACAGGGCTAGCAATCAGCCCCAGCATTTT. Translating gives CAISDQYRASNQPQHF.

The rearrangement links TRBV28 to TRBJ1-6; D not resolved. The CDR3 consists of 15 residues. V was clipped by 5 bases and J by 8 bases, with 16 bases between them. Looked up from germline, CDR1 is MDHEN and CDR2 is SYDVKM. CDR3 nucleotide sequence: TGTGCCAGCAGTCCCTCACAAGGCGGTCATTCACCCCTCCACTTT. Translating it yields CASSPSQGGHSPLHF.

This rearrangement joins TRBV27 to TRBJ1-2; TRBD1 is a possible D gene (5 bases). CDR1 is MNHEY, CDR2 SMNVEV, per germline (reference sequence). V shed 3 bases and J shed 6 bases, with 11 bases lying between them. This CDR3 comprises 13 residues. In DNA form, the CDR3 reads TGTGCCAGCAGTTTTATAGGGGCGGATGGCTACACCTTC. It translates to CASSFIGADGYTF.

This clone was counted only a few times. The chain combines TRBV13 with TRBJ1-2; 8 positions match TRBD1. The CDR3 consists of 15 residues. The germline CDR1 and CDR2 sequences are PRHDT and FYEKMQ (reference sequence). V lost 6 bases, J lost 7 bases, and 13 bases stayed unmatched. The chain's CDR3 is CASSHYSGGAGGYTF. CDR3 nucleotides: TGTGCCAGCAGTCATTATTCAGGGGGCGCAGGTGGCTACACCTTC.

The chain combines TRBV29-1 with TRBJ1-6; D not resolved. V shed 4 bases and J shed 4 bases, with 8 bases lying between them. The CDR3 has 13 residues. Germline values: CDR1 SQVTM, CDR2 ANQGSEA. In nucleotides, the CDR3 is TGCAGCGTTGCTCTAGCGTATAATTCACCCCTCCACTTT. Protein sequence: CSVALAYNSPLHF.